The 9 T cell receptor beta chains given below trace back to one sample, sequenced in a study of post-analysis software for immune sequencing data. Study-level results: Relative to controls, patients had a few TRBV segments at higher frequency, with TRBV5-6, TRBV5-1 and TRBV20-1 among these.

The TCR beta cDNA libraries contained unique molecular identifiers. TCRdb fed the PCR reads into MiXCR, producing one record per CDR3 protein. The table shows hundreds of thousands of distinct CDR3 sequences, with roughly 58% occurring only once. Antigens of these TCRs are unknown. What was sequenced was blood. These receptors were obtained from a girl aged 10 to 17 with multiple sclerosis.

The J gene is TRBJ2-7, the V gene TRBV2; TRBD2 matches 8 bases. J lost 3 bases, V lost 4 bases, and 8 bases had no gene match. CDR1 and CDR2 (germline): SNHLY, FYNNEI. The CDR3 consists of 15 residues. CDR3 protein: CASSVGRAGVYEQYF. The CDR3 DNA is TGTGCCAGCAGTGTTGGGCGAGCGGGAGTCTACGAGCAGTACTTC. Full variable domain (outside the CDR3, taken from reference TRBV2 and TRBJ2-7): EPEVTQTPSHQVTQMGQEVILRCVPISNHLYFYWYRQILGQKVEFLVSFYNNEISEKSEIFDDQFSVERPDGSNFTLKIRSTKLEDSAMYFCASSVGRAGVYEQYFGPGTRLTVT.

The chain is built from TRBV20-1 and TRBJ2-1; 9 bases map to TRBD2. This CDR3 contains 14 residues. CDR1 and CDR2 from the germline V gene are DFQATT and SNEGSKA (reference sequence). Germline trimming cut 4 bases from V and 7 bases from J; bases unmatched to any gene: 8. CDR3 bases: TGCAGTGCTAAAGCGGGAGGTATTCGGAATGAGCAGTTCTTC. This translates into CSAKAGGIRNEQFF.

The V gene is TRBV18, the J gene TRBJ2-5; no reliable D call. The assigned J gene may be wrong: the sequence end matches TRBJ2-7 better. The CDR3 covers 12 residues. From germline, CDR1 is KGHSH and CDR2 LQKENI. CDR3 DNA: TGTGCCAGCTCACGACCTTGGGACGAGCAGTACTTC. Translated: CASSRPWDEQYF.

The chain joins TRBV5-5 to TRBJ2-2; TRBD1 matches 8 bases. After removal of 2 bases from V and 7 bases from J, the junction contained 7 bases not matched to a gene. There are 15 residues in the CDR3. The V gene's germline CDR1 is SGHKS and CDR2 YYEKEE (reference sequence). CDR3 region: CASSFGVTGDGELFF. The CDR3, as DNA: TGTGCCAGCAGCTTCGGTGTGACAGGGGACGGGGAGCTGTTTTTT.

This chain connects TRBV7-9 to TRBJ1-1; 8 nucleotides agree with TRBD1. The J segment lost 10 bases and the V segment lost 4 bases, leaving 5 bases of the junction unmatched. Looked up from germline, CDR1 is SEHNR and CDR2 is FQNEAQ (reference sequence). This CDR3 region has 12 residues. The CDR3 loop reads CASSSAGTGAFF. Here the CDR3 DNA reads TGTGCCAGCAGCTCCGCCGGGACAGGAGCTTTCTTT.

In its sample, this clonotype was seen a few times. The chain employs TRBV6-5 and TRBJ2-5; 7 nucleotides line up with TRBD1. Germline-derived CDR1 and CDR2 are MNHEY and SVGAGI. J gave up 3 bases and V 0 bases, and 4 bases lay outside the gene matches. This CDR3 is 15 amino acids long. CDR3 DNA sequence: TGTGCCAGCAGTTACTCGCCCGGGACAGAAGAGACCCAGTACTTC. It specifies CASSYSPGTEETQYF.

V usage is TRBV29-1 and J usage is TRBJ1-5; TRBD1 is a possible D gene (6 bases). CDR3 length equals 12 residues. Trimming stripped 6 bases from V and 3 bases from J, with 9 bases between. CDR1 SQVTM and CDR2 ANQGSEA come from the germline V gene. DNA of the CDR3: TGCAGCGTAGGGGGAATCAATCAGCCCCAGCATTTT. This translates into CSVGGINQPQHF.

This clonotype was picked up many times. The rearrangement links TRBV6-5 to TRBJ1-2; 7 nucleotides match TRBD1. Germline trimming cut 6 bases from V and 6 bases from J; bases unmatched to any gene: 1. There are 11 residues in the CDR3. Germline V CDR1 and CDR2: MNHEY, SVGAGI. CDR3 sequence: CASRDRNGYTF. The DNA of the CDR3 is TGTGCCAGCAGGGACAGGAATGGCTACACCTTC.

J is TRBJ2-7 and V is TRBV27; 11 bases are a match to TRBD1. V trimming: 2 bases; J trimming: 2 bases; junction bases outside the gene matches: 2. CDR1 is MNHEY, CDR2 SMNVEV, per germline (reference sequence). This CDR3 is 15 amino acids long. CDR3 DNA: TGTGCCAGCAGTTTAGGACAGGGGGCTCCCTACGAGCAGTACTTC. Its protein product is CASSLGQGAPYEQYF.